These T cell receptor beta chains were read from a single sample in a study of blood T cells in healthy people across ages. TCRdb itself ran the 5' RACE reads through MiXCR, one entry per CDR3 protein. Counted here are about 1,500,000 distinct CDR3 sequences, roughly 40% occurring once; the ten biggest clones make up roughly 7.9%. The material sequenced was blood. Source of these receptors: a woman younger than 30 in good health. Both conserved end residues are part of each CDR3. D genes are given only for firm matches. The size field is filled for only some rows; it gives once, few, many or a size class.

TRBD1,many,TRBJ1-1,TRBV20-1,TGCAGTGCGAATGGACAGGGGGCGCGGCGGGGTGAAGCTTTCTTT,CSANGQGARRGEAFF
TRBD1,NA,TRBJ1-5,TRBV7-9,TGTGCCAGCAGCTTGGGGACAGGGGTGTCTCAGAATCAGCCCCAGCATTTT,CASSLGTGVSQNQPQHF
NA,NA,TRBJ2-7,TRBV5-1,TGCGCCAGCAGCGAAGGCCCGGGACAACTCTACGAGCAGTACTTC,CASSEGPGQLYEQYF
NA,NA,TRBJ1-1,TRBV3-1,TGTGCCAGCAGCCAAGCCCTTGTGGCTGAAGCTTTCTTT,CASSQALVAEAFF
TRBD1,NA,TRBJ2-7,TRBV10-1,TGCGCCAGCAGTGAGGACAGGGGGCTCCACTACGAGCAGTACTTC,CASSEDRGLHYEQYF
TRBD1,NA,TRBJ1-2,TRBV18,TGTGCCAGCTCACCCAACAGAGGACAGGGGGCAGTCGGCTACACCTTC,CASSPNRGQGAVGYTF
TRBD1,NA,TRBJ1-4,TRBV28,TGTGCCAGCAGTCTCACACCAGACAGGGCCGAAAAACTGTTTTTT,CASSLTPDRAEKLFF
NA,once,TRBJ2-1,TRBV20-1,TGCAGTGCGGAGCCCTCGGGGGCTGCCTACAATGAGCAGTTCTTC,CSAEPSGAAYNEQFF
TRBD2,NA,TRBJ2-1,TRBV9,TGTGCCAGCAGCGGGAGGAGTAGCGGGAGGGCCCTCTCCTACAATGAGCAGTTCTTC,CASSGRSSGRALSYNEQFF
TRBD2,NA,TRBJ2-1,TRBV24-1,TGTGCCACCAGTGATTTGAGGCGGGAGGGCCCCCCAGTTGAGTTCTTC,CATSDLRREGPPVEFF
NA,few,TRBJ2-7,TRBV7-9,TGTGCCAGCACCGCTAGCGCAACCTACGAGCAGTACTTC,CASTASATYEQYF
NA,NA,TRBJ2-1,TRBV27,TGTGCCAGCAGGTCGGAGGTCAATGAGCAGTTCTTC,CASRSEVNEQFF
NA,NA,TRBJ2-7,TRBV27,TGTGCCAGCAGTTTAGGGGACAACATATACGAGCAGTACTTC,CASSLGDNIYEQYF
NA,NA,TRBJ1-2,TRBV12-3/TRBV12-4,TGTGCCAGCACCCTATGGGGAGGAGACTATGGCTACACCTTC,CASTLWGGDYGYTF
NA,NA,TRBJ2-3,TRBV10-1,TGCGCCAGCAGTGAAGGTCCCTGGGGCAGAGGCACAGATACGCAGTATTTT,CASSEGPWGRGTDTQYF
NA,NA,TRBJ2-1,TRBV2,TGTTCCAGCCCTTTGGCGGGCGGAGGGCTCAATGAGCAGTTCTTC,CSSPLAGGGLNEQFF
TRBD1,NA,TRBJ2-5,TRBV6-2/TRBV6-3,TGTGCCAGCATTACAAGACAGGGGAGTCGAGAGACCCAGTACTTC,CASITRQGSRETQYF
NA,NA,TRBJ2-1,TRBV4-1,TGCACCAGCAGCCAAGATTCGAGGAATAGGAATGAGCAGTTCTTC,CTSSQDSRNRNEQFF
TRBD2,few,TRBJ2-3,TRBV5-1,TGCGCCAGCAGCTTGGTGGGACTAGCTACAGATACGCAGTATTTT,CASSLVGLATDTQYF
TRBD2,few,TRBJ2-1,TRBV12-3/TRBV12-4,TGTGCCAGCAGTGAGGGACTAGCGAACAATGAGCAGTTCTTC,CASSEGLANNEQFF
TRBD2,NA,TRBJ2-5,TRBV3-1,TGTGCCAGCAGCCAACCCATTTCCGGGACTAGCGGGAGGGCAGAGACCCAGTACTTC,CASSQPISGTSGRAETQYF
NA,NA,TRBJ1-2,TRBV5-8,TGTGCCAGCAGAACGAGCGGGACACGGGGCTACACCTTC,CASRTSGTRGYTF
TRBD2,few,TRBJ2-7,TRBV12-3/TRBV12-4,TGTGCCAGCAGTTCCTTCTCATTTCGGGGGGATTCCTACGAGCAGTACTTC,CASSSFSFRGDSYEQYF
NA,few,TRBJ1-5,TRBV12-3/TRBV12-4,TGTGCCAGCAGTCCCATCCAGGGGACGGGCAATCAGCCCCAGCATTTT,CASSPIQGTGNQPQHF
TRBD2,NA,TRBJ2-3,TRBV12-3/TRBV12-4,TGTGCCAGCAGTCCGAATATGGGACTAGCGGGCCCCACGCAGTATTTT,CASSPNMGLAGPTQYF
NA,NA,TRBJ2-7,TRBV20-1,TGCAGTGCTGGGGTGGGGTTTAGCGCCGACTCCTACGAGCAGTACTTC,CSAGVGFSADSYEQYF
NA,NA,TRBJ1-1,TRBV6-6,TGTGCCAGCAGTTACTCCGGTGGTAAGAATGAAGCTTTCTTT,CASSYSGGKNEAFF
TRBD2,few,TRBJ2-3,TRBV4-2,TGTGCCAGCAGCCTCCTCCCTGGGACTAGCGGGATCTCCCCCGGGGTTTTCACAGATACGCAGTATTTT,CASSLLPGTSGISPGVFTDTQYF
NA,few,TRBJ2-1,TRBV2,TGTGCCAGTGGTTCTGAGGTCGATGAGCAGTTCTTC,CASGSEVDEQFF
TRBD2,few,TRBJ2-3,TRBV20-1,TGCAGTGCTAGAGAGGGACTAGAAGATACGCAGTATTTT,CSAREGLEDTQYF
NA,NA,TRBJ1-1,TRBV20-1,TGCAGTGCTACAAGGGAGGACAGCACCTTAAGGACGGAAGCTTTCTTT,CSATREDSTLRTEAFF
TRBD1,NA,TRBJ1-1,TRBV24-1,TGTGCCACCAGGCCAACAGGGGGCGCGGGGACTGAAGCTTTCTTT,CATRPTGGAGTEAFF
TRBD1,NA,TRBJ2-7,TRBV6-2/TRBV6-3,TGTGCCAGCAGTACGGACAGGGGAGTCTACGAGCAGTACTTC,CASSTDRGVYEQYF
NA,NA,TRBJ2-7,TRBV27,TGTGCCAGCAGCGGGCCCATGCAGGCCTACGAGCAGTACTTC,CASSGPMQAYEQYF
TRBD1,NA,TRBJ1-2,TRBV10-3,TGTGCCATCAGGGGGGGACAGATCTATGGCTACACCTTC,CAIRGGQIYGYTF
NA,NA,TRBJ2-7,TRBV20-1,TGCAGTGCCCTGATTCCGAGGACAGCTCCATTAGCGGCGACCTACTACGAGCAGTACTTC,CSALIPRTAPLAATYYEQYF
TRBD2,NA,TRBJ2-3,TRBV18,TGTGCCTGCTCACCACTAGCGGGTACACCTAGCACAGATACGCAGTATTTT,CACSPLAGTPSTDTQYF
NA,NA,TRBJ1-5,TRBV4-2,TGTGCCAGCAGCCAAGACGAGTTGGGCGGATTGAGGCATTTT,CASSQDELGGLRHF
TRBD2,NA,TRBJ2-3,TRBV4-1,TGCGCCAGCAGCCCAGCCCCCTCTAGCGGGAGATCGGATACGCAGTATTTT,CASSPAPSSGRSDTQYF
NA,NA,TRBJ2-7,TRBV6-1,TGTGCCAGCAGTCCGATCACTGACGAATACTACGAGCAGTACTTC,CASSPITDEYYEQYF
NA,NA,TRBJ2-3,TRBV6-1,TGTGCCAGCAGTGAAGTATGGGGGAAGGCAACAGATACGCAGTATTTT,CASSEVWGKATDTQYF
NA,NA,TRBJ1-4,TRBV20-1,TGCAGTGCGGACCGCGGGGGCTTAGGTGAAAAACTGTCTTTT,CSADRGGLGEKLSF
TRBD1,NA,TRBJ2-5,TRBV5-1,TGCGCCAGCGCTTCTTCCGGGACAGGGTACAATGAGCAGTACTTC,CASASSGTGYNEQYF
NA,once,TRBJ2-7,TRBV20-1,TGCAGTGCTAGCGCCAGTCCCTACGAGCAGTACTTC,CSASASPYEQYF
NA,NA,TRBJ1-1,TRBV20-1,TGCAGTGCTAGGCGGACGACAAACACTGAAGCTTTCTTT,CSARRTTNTEAFF
TRBD1,few,TRBJ2-5,TRBV27,TGTGCCAGCAGTTCCCCGGGACAGTTGAACGAGACCCAGTACTTC,CASSSPGQLNETQYF
TRBD1,NA,TRBJ2-7,TRBV10-3,TGTGCCATCGGGGGACAGGGCGGCAATGAGCAGTACTTC,CAIGGQGGNEQYF
TRBD2,NA,TRBJ2-1,TRBV14,TGTGCCAGCAGCCAAGATTTGGGACGGGGGGGAGGGGATGAGCAGTTCTTC,CASSQDLGRGGGDEQFF
NA,few,TRBJ1-3,TRBV11-2,TGTGCCAGCAGCTCAATCGCCGGGGCAGGAAACACCATATATTTT,CASSSIAGAGNTIYF
NA,NA,TRBJ1-6,TRBV12-3/TRBV12-4,TGTGCCAGCAGTTTAACAGGCAGAGAAGGTTCACCCCTCCACTTT,CASSLTGREGSPLHF
NA,NA,TRBJ2-5,TRBV5-1,TGCGCCAGCAGCAGACAGGTAAACGCTCGCCAAGAGACCCAGTACTTC,CASSRQVNARQETQYF
NA,NA,TRBJ1-2,TRBV10-3,TGTGCCATCAGTGGGGACTCGACCTATGGCTACACCTTC,CAISGDSTYGYTF
NA,NA,TRBJ2-1,TRBV7-3,TGTGCCAGCAGCTTAAACGGGGTAAGACCGGGTGAGCAGTTCTTC,CASSLNGVRPGEQFF
NA,many,TRBJ1-2,TRBV28,TGTGCCAGCAGATCTTTTAGCGTAGGAAACTATGGCTACACCTTC,CASRSFSVGNYGYTF
NA,NA,TRBJ2-2,TRBV4-2,TGTGCCAGCAGCCAAGCTGCCATCGTCCGAGGGGTCAACACCGGGGAGCTGTTTTTT,CASSQAAIVRGVNTGELFF
TRBD1,many,TRBJ2-5,TRBV29-1,TGCAGCGTTCGAAGGGGGCTGGAGACCCAGTACTTC,CSVRRGLETQYF
NA,NA,TRBJ1-5,TRBV6-1,TGTGCCAGCAGTGGAGAAAACGGTGGCAATCAGCCCCAGCATTTT,CASSGENGGNQPQHF
NA,many,TRBJ2-5,TRBV18,TGTGCCAGCTCACCCCTCCAGACGTGGACCCAGTACTTC,CASSPLQTWTQYF
NA,few,TRBJ2-7,TRBV30,TGTGCCTCCCGGGTCAAGGATAAACTCTACGAGCAGTACTTC,CASRVKDKLYEQYF
NA,NA,TRBJ2-2,TRBV9,TGTGCCAGCAGCCCGCCCCCCTCGAACACCGGGGAGCTGTTTTTT,CASSPPPSNTGELFF